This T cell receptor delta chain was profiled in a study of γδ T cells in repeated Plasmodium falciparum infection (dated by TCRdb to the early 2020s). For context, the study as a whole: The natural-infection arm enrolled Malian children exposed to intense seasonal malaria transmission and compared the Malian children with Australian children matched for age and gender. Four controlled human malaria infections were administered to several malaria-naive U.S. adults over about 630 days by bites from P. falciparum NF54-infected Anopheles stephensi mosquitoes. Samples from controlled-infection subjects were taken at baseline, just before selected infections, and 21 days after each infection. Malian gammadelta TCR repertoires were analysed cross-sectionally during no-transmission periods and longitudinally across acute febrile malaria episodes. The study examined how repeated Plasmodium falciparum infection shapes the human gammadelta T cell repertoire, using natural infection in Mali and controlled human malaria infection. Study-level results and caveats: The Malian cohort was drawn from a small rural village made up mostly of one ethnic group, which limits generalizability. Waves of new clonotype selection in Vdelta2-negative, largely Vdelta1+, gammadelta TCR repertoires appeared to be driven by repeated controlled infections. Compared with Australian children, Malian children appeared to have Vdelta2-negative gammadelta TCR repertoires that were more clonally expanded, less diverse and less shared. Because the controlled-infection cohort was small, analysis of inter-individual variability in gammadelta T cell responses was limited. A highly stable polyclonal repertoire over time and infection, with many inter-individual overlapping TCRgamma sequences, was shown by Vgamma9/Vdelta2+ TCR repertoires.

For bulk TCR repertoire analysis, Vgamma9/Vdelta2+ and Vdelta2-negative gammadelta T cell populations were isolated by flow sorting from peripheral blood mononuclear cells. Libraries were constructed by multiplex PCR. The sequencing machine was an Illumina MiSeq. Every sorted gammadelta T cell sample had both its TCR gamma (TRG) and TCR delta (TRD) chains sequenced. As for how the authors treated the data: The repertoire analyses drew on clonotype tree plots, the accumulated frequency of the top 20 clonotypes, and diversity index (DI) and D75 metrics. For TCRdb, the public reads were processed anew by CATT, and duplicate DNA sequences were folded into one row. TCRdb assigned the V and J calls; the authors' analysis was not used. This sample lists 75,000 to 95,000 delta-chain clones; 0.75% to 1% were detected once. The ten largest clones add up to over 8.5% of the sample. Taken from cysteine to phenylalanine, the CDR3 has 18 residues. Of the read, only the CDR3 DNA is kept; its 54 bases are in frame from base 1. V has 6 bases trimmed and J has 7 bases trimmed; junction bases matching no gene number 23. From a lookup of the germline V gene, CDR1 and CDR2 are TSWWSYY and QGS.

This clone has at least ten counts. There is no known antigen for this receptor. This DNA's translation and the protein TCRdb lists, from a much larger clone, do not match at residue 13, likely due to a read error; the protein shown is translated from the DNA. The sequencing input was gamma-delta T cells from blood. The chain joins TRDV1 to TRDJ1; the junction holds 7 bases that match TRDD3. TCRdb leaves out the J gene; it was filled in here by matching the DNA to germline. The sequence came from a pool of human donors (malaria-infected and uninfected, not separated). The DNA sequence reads TGTGCTCTTGGCTCTCGGCTCGTTGACGGGGGGATGCATGCTAAACTCATCTTT. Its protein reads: CALGSRLVDGGMHAKLIF.